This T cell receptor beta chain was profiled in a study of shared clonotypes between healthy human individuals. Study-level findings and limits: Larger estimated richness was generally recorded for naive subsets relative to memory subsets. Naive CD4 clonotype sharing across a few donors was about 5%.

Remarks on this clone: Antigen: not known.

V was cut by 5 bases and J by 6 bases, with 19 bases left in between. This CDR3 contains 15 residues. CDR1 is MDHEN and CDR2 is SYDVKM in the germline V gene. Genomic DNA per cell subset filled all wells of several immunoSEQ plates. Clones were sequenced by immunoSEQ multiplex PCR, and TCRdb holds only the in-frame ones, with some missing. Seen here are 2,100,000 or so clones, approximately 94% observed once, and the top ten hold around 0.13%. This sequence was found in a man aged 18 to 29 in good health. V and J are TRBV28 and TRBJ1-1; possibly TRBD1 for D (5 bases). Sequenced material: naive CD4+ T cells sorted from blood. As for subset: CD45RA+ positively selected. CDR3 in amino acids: CASSVRQNLAPEAFF. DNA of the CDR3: TGTGCCAGCAGTGTTAGACAGAATTTAGCCCCTGAAGCTTTCTTT.